Below, 30 T cell receptor beta chains from the same sample are listed, as sequenced in a study of blood T cell repertoires in COVID-19 (dated by TCRdb to the early 2020s). Library preparation employed the immunoSEQ multiplex PCR assay. TCRdb holds this immuneACCESS table with in-frame rearrangements only. Some clones are missing; in checked studies, unresolved V genes explain under half, and the rest has no known cause. Across this sample there are 200,000 to 300,000 clones, with less than 90% seen only once. The ten largest make up 4.2% of the sample. Sequenced input: peripheral blood. The receptors shown here come from a man aged 55 to 69 with acute or convalescent COVID-19.

The gene calls are TRBV7-9 and TRBJ1-1, with D tentatively TRBD1 (5 bases). V lost 1 base and J 1 base, leaving 10 bases between the germline ends. The CDR3 consists of 15 residues. Germline assignment: CDR1 SEHNR and CDR2 FQNEAQ (reference sequence). The CDR3 protein is CASSLVRDRNTEAFF. The CDR3 DNA follows: TGTGCCAGCAGCTTAGTTCGAGACAGGAACACTGAAGCTTTCTTT.

The chain recombines TRBV3-1 (or the pseudogene TRBV3-2) with TRBJ1-2; 8 nucleotides match TRBD1. The CDR3 runs to 15 residues. Germline loops: CDR1 LGHDT, CDR2 YNNKEL (reference sequence). Trimming took 1 base from V and 2 from J; bases not matched to a gene: 3. DNA for the CDR3: TGTGCCAGCAGCCAAGGGACAGGGCAGAACTATGGCTACACCTTC. It is translated as CASSQGTGQNYGYTF.

CDR3 bases: TGCGCCAGCAGCTTGGGTACTAGCGGGAGTCTCTATGAGCAGTTCTTC. This translates into CASSLGTSGSLYEQFF. The J gene is TRBJ2-1, the V gene TRBV5-1; 11 nucleotides agree with TRBD2. V trimming: 0 bases; J trimming: 8 bases; junction bases outside the gene matches: 7. Germline-derived CDR1 and CDR2 are SGHRS and YFSETQ. This CDR3 is 16 amino acids long.

This CDR3 reads CASSLEGVQETQYF. DNA of the CDR3: TGTGCCAGCAGCTTAGAGGGGGTCCAAGAGACCCAGTACTTC. The V call is TRBV7-9, the J call TRBJ2-5, with D possibly TRBD1 on 6 matching bases. The CDR3 runs to 14 residues. Germline CDR1 and CDR2: SEHNR and FQNEAQ (reference sequence). The germline V and J ends were trimmed by 1 base and 1 base, with 7 bases remaining between them.

The chain couples TRBV7-6 to TRBJ2-3, with 9 bases identical to TRBD1. Germline V lookup: CDR1 SGHVS, CDR2 FNYEAQ. Losses at the gene ends were 1 base for V and 2 bases for J; bases not matched to a gene: 4. CDR3 length: 16 amino acids. The CDR3 here is CASSLGQGGFTDTQYF. CDR3 nucleotide sequence: TGTGCCAGCAGCTTAGGACAGGGGGGCTTCACAGATACGCAGTATTTT.

The chain combines TRBV7-3 with TRBJ2-6; D possibly corresponds to TRBD2 (6 bases). Germline CDR1 reads SGHTA; CDR2 reads FQGTGA. V was clipped by 5 bases and J by 0 bases, with 8 bases between them. The CDR3 contains 15 residues. The CDR3 sequence: CASSPGVSGANVLTF. As DNA, the CDR3 is TGTGCCAGCAGCCCGGGGGTCTCTGGGGCCAACGTCCTGACTTTC.

CDR3 region: CASSLGTGGENSPLHF. As DNA, the CDR3 is TGTGCCAGCAGCTTAGGGACAGGCGGAGAGAATTCACCCCTCCACTTT. The chain has TRBV7-9 and TRBJ1-6, with 7 bases matching TRBD1. Trimming at V came to 1 base and at J to 7 bases, leaving 7 bases not matched to a gene. The CDR3 totals 16 residues. Germline V gene data show CDR1 as SEHNR and CDR2 as FQNEAQ (reference sequence). Using reference TRBV7-9 and TRBJ1-6 for the parts outside the CDR3, the full variable domain is DTGVSQNPRHKITKRGQNVTFRCDPISEHNRLYWYRQTLGQGPEFLTYFQNEAQLEKSRLLSDRFSAERPKGSFSTLEIQRTEQGDSAMYLCASSLGTGGENSPLHFGNGTRLTVT.

The chain uses TRBV5-1 and TRBJ2-7, with 7 positions matching TRBD1. The CDR3 runs 15 residues. V dropped 3 bases and J dropped 4; count of bases not matched to a gene: 10. CDR1 is SGHRS and CDR2 is YFSETQ in the germline V gene. In nucleotides, the CDR3 is TGCGCCAGCAGCTACCTGCCGGGACAGCAATACGAGCAGTACTTC. Translation gives CASSYLPGQQYEQYF.

This clone was detected only a few times. The J gene is TRBJ2-1, the V gene TRBV29-1, with D tentatively TRBD2 (5 bases). V lost 7 bases to trimming and J lost 3 bases, with 16 bases between them. The CDR3 length is 14 residues. Germline-derived CDR1 and CDR2 are SQVTM and ANQGSEA. CDR3 bases: TGCAGCGCCACGGACGGGAAGGACTACAATGAGCAGTTCTTC. This translates into CSATDGKDYNEQFF.

This clone has only one observation. This rearrangement joins TRBV9 to TRBJ2-2; D possibly corresponds to TRBD2 (6 bases). The CDR3 is 16 amino acids. Germline V gives CDR1 SGDLS, CDR2 YYNGEE. V dropped 0 bases and J dropped 3 bases, with 12 bases sitting between them. CDR3 amino acids: CASSVDSGVYTGELFF. CDR3 bases: TGTGCCAGCAGCGTAGATTCGGGGGTGTACACCGGGGAGCTGTTTTTT.

Only a few counts were recorded for this clone. The chain carries TRBV27 and TRBJ1-1; TRBD1 is a possible D gene (6 bases). Per germline, CDR1 MNHEY and CDR2 SMNVEV (reference sequence). This CDR3 has 15 amino acids. Trimming stripped 5 bases from V and 0 bases from J, with 13 bases between. The CDR3 DNA follows: TGTGCCAGCAGTAACATCGACAGGTTGAACACTGAAGCTTTCTTT. Protein product: CASSNIDRLNTEAFF.

The sample holds one count of this clone. The chain combines TRBV4-2 with TRBJ2-3; D gene unclear. The CDR3 totals 14 residues. The germline V gene has CDR1 LGHNA and CDR2 YNFKEQ. Trimming stripped 0 bases from V and 5 bases from J, with 9 bases between. The DNA for the CDR3 is TGTGCCAGCAGCCAAGAGCGCCTGCGAGATACGCAGTATTTT. Translation: CASSQERLRDTQYF.

V is TRBV7-9 and J is TRBJ1-1, with D possibly TRBD1 on 6 matching bases. Trimming shortened V by 1 base and J by 5 bases, and 14 bases separated the two germline ends. This CDR3 has 15 residues. Germline V gene lookup returns CDR1 SEHNR and CDR2 FQNEAQ (reference sequence). The CDR3 region is CASSLVQGGVTEAFF. The CDR3 DNA reads as TGTGCCAGCAGCTTAGTACAGGGTGGTGTTACTGAAGCTTTCTTT.

The chain uses TRBV11-2 and TRBJ2-7; D perhaps matches TRBD1 (6 bases). The V end lost 3 bases, the J end lost 4 bases, and 10 bases lay between the germline ends. Germline V gene sequence: CDR1 SGHAT, CDR2 FQNNGV. The CDR3 contains 13 residues. CDR3 residues: CASSFGRGYEQYF. For the CDR3, the DNA is TGTGCCAGCAGCTTCGGCAGGGGTTACGAGCAGTACTTC.

This clone was found once. The rearrangement joins TRBV12-3 or TRBV12-4 to TRBJ1-2; D perhaps matches TRBD1 (5 bases). This CDR3 region has 13 residues. Trimming took off 5 bases at V and 5 bases at J, with 12 bases between the two ends. The CDR3: CASSPPGGYGYTF. DNA of the CDR3: TGTGCCAGCAGTCCTCCCGGGGGGTATGGCTACACCTTC.

The chain carries TRBV20-1 and TRBJ1-1; D remains unclear. The CDR3 length is 10 residues. V was shortened by 7 bases and J by 8 bases, with 11 bases between the two germline ends. From germline, CDR1 is DFQATT and CDR2 SNEGSKA (reference sequence). CDR3 in amino acids: CSGTRREAFF. In nucleotides, the CDR3 is TGCAGTGGGACCCGGAGGGAAGCTTTCTTT.

The chain carries TRBV6-2 or TRBV6-3 and TRBJ2-6, with D possibly TRBD1 on 6 matching bases. Germline assignment: CDR1 MNHEY and CDR2 SVGEGT. The CDR3 loop spans 14 amino acids. V dropped 6 bases and J dropped 9 bases, with 15 bases sitting between them. CDR3 protein: CASSRQASDNVLTF. DNA of the CDR3: TGTGCCAGCAGCCGACAGGCGAGTGACAACGTCCTGACTTTC.

This rearrangement joins TRBV27 to TRBJ2-5; tentative D call: TRBD1 (7 bases). The CDR3 runs 15 residues. V was pared by 5 bases and J by 3 bases, with 16 bases between. CDR1 is MNHEY and CDR2 is SMNVEV in the germline V gene (reference sequence). The CDR3 here is CASSPHRGGKETQYF. The CDR3, as DNA: TGTGCCAGCAGTCCACACAGGGGAGGCAAAGAGACCCAGTACTTC.

This clone came up a few times. The rearrangement links TRBV6-6 to TRBJ1-6, with D hard to call. The CDR3 totals 17 residues. From germline, CDR1 is MNHNY and CDR2 SVGAGI (reference sequence). The V gene lost 5 bases and the J gene lost 0 bases, with 14 bases spanning the gap. The CDR3 nucleotides read TGTGCCAGCAGTCAGGCCTTGGAGATCTCCTATAATTCACCCCTCCACTTT. Amino acid sequence: CASSQALEISYNSPLHF.

The rearrangement uses TRBV5-6 and TRBJ2-1; 9 positions agree with TRBD1. V trimming: 0 bases; J trimming: 4 bases; junction bases outside the gene matches: 8. CDR3 length: 17 amino acids. In germline, CDR1 is SGHDT, CDR2 YYEEEE. The CDR3 nucleotides are TGTGCCAGCAGCTTGGCGATATGGACAGGGGCATACAATGAGCAGTTCTTC. This sequence encodes CASSLAIWTGAYNEQFF.

V and J are TRBV5-1 and TRBJ2-1, with D perhaps TRBD2 (5 bases). The CDR3 is made up of 14 amino acids. Germline V gene data show CDR1 as SGHRS and CDR2 as YFSETQ. V lost 5 bases to trimming and J lost 0 bases, with 9 bases between them. CDR3 sequence: CASRVGDSYNEQFF. The CDR3 coding sequence is TGCGCCAGCAGAGTCGGGGACTCCTACAATGAGCAGTTCTTC.

The rearrangement uses TRBV19 and TRBJ1-3, with D maybe TRBD1 (5 bases). The CDR3 runs 17 residues. Germline-derived CDR1 and CDR2 are LNHDA and SQIVND (reference sequence). The germline V and J ends were trimmed by 5 bases and 2 bases, with 19 bases remaining between them. DNA of the CDR3: TGTGCCAGTAGTCGCTACCATGGGGGGATCGCTGGAAACACCATATATTTT. This translates into CASSRYHGGIAGNTIYF.

The chain employs TRBV5-1 and TRBJ2-7; no firm D call. This CDR3 spans 13 amino acids. The germline V gene encodes CDR1 SGHRS and CDR2 YFSETQ. The ends were cut back, 2 bases at V and 0 bases at J, with 6 bases in the middle. As DNA, the CDR3 is TGCGCCAGCAGCTTTCCTAGCTCCTACGAGCAGTACTTC. It is translated as CASSFPSSYEQYF.

This clone was detected a few times. V and J are TRBV7-3 and TRBJ2-7, with D possibly being TRBD2 (5 bases). This CDR3 spans 15 amino acids. V shed 0 bases and J shed 4 bases, with 13 bases lying between them. Germline-derived CDR1 and CDR2 are SGHTA and FQGTGA. The CDR3, as DNA: TGTGCCAGCAGCTTAACGGGAGCCGCAACATACGAGCAGTACTTC. This codes for CASSLTGAATYEQYF.

In this sample, this clone turned up once. V gene TRBV9 combines with J gene TRBJ1-2; D unresolved. Looked up from germline, CDR1 is SGDLS and CDR2 is YYNGEE. CDR3 length: 14 amino acids. The germline V and J ends were trimmed by 4 bases and 2 bases, with 12 bases remaining between them. CDR3 bases: TGTGCCAGCAGCACCGGCAGGCAAAACTATGGCTACACCTTC. It specifies CASSTGRQNYGYTF.

This chain connects TRBV4-1 to TRBJ1-2; possibly TRBD1 for D (6 bases). CDR3 length: 15 amino acids. CDR1 is MGHRA, CDR2 YSYEKL, per germline. V lost 4 bases and J lost 0, with 12 bases in between. The CDR3 DNA sequence: TGCGCCAGCAGCCTTGGGGGGGCTTCTAACTATGGCTACACCTTC. This gives the protein CASSLGGASNYGYTF.

The genes are TRBV19 and TRBJ1-1; a weak D match, TRBD1 (6 bases). V lost 7 bases, J lost 2 bases, and 14 bases lay in between. Germline CDR1 LNHDA, CDR2 SQIVND (reference sequence). The CDR3 sequence is 14 residues long. CDR3 residues: CASTPTGRNTEAFF. Here the CDR3 DNA reads TGTGCCAGTACCCCCACAGGGAGAAACACTGAAGCTTTCTTT. Combining the CDR3 with reference TRBV19 and TRBJ1-1 gives the whole variable domain DGGITQSPKYLFRKEGQNVTLSCEQNLNHDAMYWYRQDPGQGLRLIYYSQIVNDFQKGDIAEGYSVSREKKESFPLTVTSAQKNPTAFYLCASTPTGRNTEAFFGQGTRLTVV.

The J gene is TRBJ2-7, the V gene TRBV20-1; D is possibly TRBD2 (5 bases). Germline CDR1 DFQATT, CDR2 SNEGSKA (reference sequence). With 3 bases removed from V and 9 bases from J, the gap between germline ends came to 12 bases. This CDR3 region has 11 residues. The CDR3 loop is CSARRAVTQYF. The DNA for the CDR3 is TGCAGTGCTAGGAGGGCAGTCACGCAGTACTTC.

The CDR3 loop is CASSADRAGNTIYF. CDR3 DNA: TGTGCCAGCTCAGCCGACAGGGCTGGAAACACCATATATTTT. The V gene is TRBV18, the J gene TRBJ1-3, with TRBD1 matching 7 bases. CDR1 is KGHSH, CDR2 LQKENI, per germline. This CDR3 has 14 amino acids. The junction had 3 bases not matched to a gene; V was cut back by 5 bases and J by 2 bases.

The chain employs TRBV5-5 and TRBJ1-2, with D tentatively TRBD1 (5 bases). The CDR3 totals 15 residues. Trimming left V 4 bases short and J 3 bases short, with 16 bases between. CDR1 is SGHKS, CDR2 YYEKEE, per germline (reference sequence). The CDR3 loop is CASSPHGGVDYGYTF. The CDR3 DNA is TGTGCCAGCAGCCCCCACGGGGGGGTTGACTATGGCTACACCTTC.